This T cell receptor (beta chain) was sequenced during a study of T cells after yellow fever vaccination. Findings and limits, study-wide: Weaker overall, the secondary response nonetheless peaked faster (day 5 versus 15). The presence of abundant clonotypes contaminating from the bulk population was possible in FACS-sorted repertoires.

The table lists this clonotype with many counts. Its specificity is not known. Each CDR3 protein is one row after TCRdb ran MiXCR on the 5' RACE reads. The sample lists 95,000 to 150,000 distinct CDR3 sequences, 7.4% occurring once. This TCR came from a man in his late teens or twenties who received the YFV17D yellow fever vaccine. Sequences were derived from CD4+ T cells sorted from PBMCs, sampled around 10 days after the first yellow fever vaccination.

The CDR3 loop reads CASIQILGLAGGLNTGELFF. The CDR3 DNA reads as TGTGCCAGCATCCAAATTTTGGGCCTAGCGGGGGGCCTAAACACCGGGGAGCTGTTTTTT. V and J are TRBV12-3 or TRBV12-4 and TRBJ2-2; 11 nucleotides agree with TRBD2. V dropped 7 bases and J dropped 2; count of bases not matched to a gene: 18. This CDR3 spans 20 amino acids.